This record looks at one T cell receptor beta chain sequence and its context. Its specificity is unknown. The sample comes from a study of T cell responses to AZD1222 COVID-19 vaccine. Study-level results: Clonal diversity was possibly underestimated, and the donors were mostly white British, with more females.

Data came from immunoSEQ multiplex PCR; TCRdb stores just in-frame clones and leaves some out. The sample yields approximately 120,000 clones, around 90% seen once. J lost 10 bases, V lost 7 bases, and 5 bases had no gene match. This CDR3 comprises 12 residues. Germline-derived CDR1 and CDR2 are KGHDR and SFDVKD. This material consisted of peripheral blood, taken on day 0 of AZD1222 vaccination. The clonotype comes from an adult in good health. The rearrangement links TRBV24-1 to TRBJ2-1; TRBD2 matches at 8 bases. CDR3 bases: TGTGCCACCAGGGCCGGGGGGGGAGAGCAGTTCTTC. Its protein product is CATRAGGGEQFF.